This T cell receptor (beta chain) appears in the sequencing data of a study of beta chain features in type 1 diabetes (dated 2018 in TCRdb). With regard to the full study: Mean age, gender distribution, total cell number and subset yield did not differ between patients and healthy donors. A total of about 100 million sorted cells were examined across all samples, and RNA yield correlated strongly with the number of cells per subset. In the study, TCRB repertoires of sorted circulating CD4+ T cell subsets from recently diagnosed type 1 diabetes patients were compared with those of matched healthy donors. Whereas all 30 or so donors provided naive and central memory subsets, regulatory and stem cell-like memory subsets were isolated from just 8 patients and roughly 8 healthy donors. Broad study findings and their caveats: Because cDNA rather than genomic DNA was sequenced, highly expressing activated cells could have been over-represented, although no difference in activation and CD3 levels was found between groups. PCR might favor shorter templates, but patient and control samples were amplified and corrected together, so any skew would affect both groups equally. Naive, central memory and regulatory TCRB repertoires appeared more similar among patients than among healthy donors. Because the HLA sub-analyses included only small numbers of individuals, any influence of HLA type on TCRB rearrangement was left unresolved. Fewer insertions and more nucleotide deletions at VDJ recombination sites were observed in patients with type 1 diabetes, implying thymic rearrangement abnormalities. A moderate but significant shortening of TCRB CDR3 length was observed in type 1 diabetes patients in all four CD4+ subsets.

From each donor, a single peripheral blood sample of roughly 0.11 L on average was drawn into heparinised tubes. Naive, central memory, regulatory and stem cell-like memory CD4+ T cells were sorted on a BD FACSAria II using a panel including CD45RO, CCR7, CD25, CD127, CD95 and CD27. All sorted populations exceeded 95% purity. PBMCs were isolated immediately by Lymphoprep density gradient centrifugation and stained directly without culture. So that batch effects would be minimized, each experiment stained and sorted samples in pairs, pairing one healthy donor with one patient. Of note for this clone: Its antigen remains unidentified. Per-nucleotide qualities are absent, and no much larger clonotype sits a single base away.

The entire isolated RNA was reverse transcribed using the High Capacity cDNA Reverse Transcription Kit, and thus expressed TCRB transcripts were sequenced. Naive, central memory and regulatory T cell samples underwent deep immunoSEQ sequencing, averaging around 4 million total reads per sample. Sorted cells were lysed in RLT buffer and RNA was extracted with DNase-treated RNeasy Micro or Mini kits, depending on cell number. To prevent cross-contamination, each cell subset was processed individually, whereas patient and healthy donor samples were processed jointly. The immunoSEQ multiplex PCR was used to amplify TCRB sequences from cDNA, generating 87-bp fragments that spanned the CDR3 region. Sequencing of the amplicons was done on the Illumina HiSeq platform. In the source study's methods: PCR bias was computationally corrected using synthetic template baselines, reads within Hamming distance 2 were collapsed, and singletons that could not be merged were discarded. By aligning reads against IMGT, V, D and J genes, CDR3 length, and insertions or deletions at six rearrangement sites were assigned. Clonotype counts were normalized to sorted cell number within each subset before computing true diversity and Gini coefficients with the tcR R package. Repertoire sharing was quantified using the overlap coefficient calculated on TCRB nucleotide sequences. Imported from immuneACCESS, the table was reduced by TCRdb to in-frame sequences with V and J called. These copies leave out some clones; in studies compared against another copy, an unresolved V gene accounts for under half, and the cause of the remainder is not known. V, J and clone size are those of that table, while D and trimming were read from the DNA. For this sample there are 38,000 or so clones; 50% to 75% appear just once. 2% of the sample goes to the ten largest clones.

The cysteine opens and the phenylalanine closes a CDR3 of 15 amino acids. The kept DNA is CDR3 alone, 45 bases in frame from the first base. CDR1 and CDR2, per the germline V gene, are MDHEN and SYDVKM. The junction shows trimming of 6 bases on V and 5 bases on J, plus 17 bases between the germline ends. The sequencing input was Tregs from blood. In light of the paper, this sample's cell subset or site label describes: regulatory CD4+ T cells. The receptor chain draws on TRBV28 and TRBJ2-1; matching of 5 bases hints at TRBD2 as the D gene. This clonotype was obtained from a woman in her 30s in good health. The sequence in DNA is TGTGCCAGCAGCCCCAGCGGAAACCTTAACAATGAGCAGTTCTTC. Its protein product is CASSPSGNLNNEQFF.